The 8 T cell receptor beta chains below all came from one sample that was sequenced in a study of blood T cell repertoires in COVID-19. TCRdb keeps only in-frame clones here, not all; method: immunoSEQ multiplex PCR. The data show some 150,000 clones, approximately 80% seen once. Material for sequencing was PBMCs or T cells enriched from blood (not recorded which). The receptors come from a woman aged 18-30 years who had been exposed to COVID-19.

For the CDR3, the DNA is TGTGCCAGCAGCTTACAGGGGGCGGAAGGCTACACCTTC. Its translation: CASSLQGAEGYTF. This sequence joins TRBV7-9 and TRBJ1-2; TRBD1 matches 8 bases. This CDR3 is 13 amino acids long. V was clipped by 2 bases and J by 8 bases; unmatched bases: 4. CDR1 and CDR2 from the germline V gene are SEHNR and FQNEAQ (reference sequence).

V usage is TRBV7-3 and J usage is TRBJ2-1, with TRBD2 matching 15 bases. The CDR3 sequence is 16 residues long. V was pared by 2 bases and J by 7 bases, with 3 bases of the junction left unmatched. Germline CDR1 and CDR2: SGHTA and FQGTGA. The CDR3: CASSLGGTSGRNEQFF. DNA of the CDR3: TGTGCCAGCAGCTTAGGAGGGACTAGCGGGAGGAATGAGCAGTTCTTC.

The rearrangement joins TRBV2 to TRBJ2-1; 8 bases agree with TRBD2. CDR1 and CDR2 (germline): SNHLY, FYNNEI. The CDR3 extends over 15 amino acids. The V segment lost 2 bases and the J segment 2 bases; nucleotides outside the gene matches: 2. The CDR3 region has the DNA TGTGCCAGCAGTGAAAAACTAGCGGCCTACAATGAGCAGTTCTTC. It specifies CASSEKLAAYNEQFF.

The count of this clone is one. The rearrangement joins TRBV7-9 to TRBJ2-7, with 10 bases lining up with TRBD1. J was trimmed by 4 bases and V by 4 bases; bases with no gene match: 7. CDR3 length equals 15 residues. Germline V CDR1 and CDR2: SEHNR, FQNEAQ (reference sequence). This chain's CDR3 is CASSSTMGQGYEQYF. CDR3 sequence (DNA): TGTGCCAGCAGCTCCACAATGGGACAGGGGTACGAGCAGTACTTC.

The J gene is TRBJ1-1, the V gene TRBV3-1 (or the pseudogene TRBV3-2); a possible D gene is TRBD1 (5 bases). Germline CDR1 is LGHDT and CDR2 is YNNKEL (reference sequence). Trimming removed 4 bases at V and 1 base at J, with 7 bases between. The CDR3 is 13 residues long. In DNA, the CDR3 is TGTGCCAGCAGCCGGGGGGGGAACACTGAAGCTTTCTTT. Translated: CASSRGGNTEAFF.

V gene TRBV10-3 combines with J gene TRBJ2-1; weak D call: TRBD2 (6 bases). Trimming cost V 6 bases and J 3 bases, with 18 bases left between them. Germline V CDR1 and CDR2: ENHRY, SYGVKD. The CDR3 length is 16 residues. CDR3 residues: CAISPSTGEHYNEQFF. CDR3 DNA sequence: TGTGCCATCAGCCCATCCACGGGAGAGCACTACAATGAGCAGTTCTTC.

The genes are TRBV28 and TRBJ2-7, with 7 bases identical to TRBD2. The CDR3 loop spans 15 amino acids. Germline lookup yields CDR1 MDHEN and CDR2 SYDVKM. The V gene end was trimmed by 5 bases and the J gene end by 4 bases; junction bases not matched to a gene: 11. CDR3 in amino acids: CASSPAGGSAYEQYF. In DNA, the CDR3 is TGTGCCAGCAGTCCGGCCGGCGGGAGTGCTTACGAGCAGTACTTC.

In its sample, this clone was seen a few times. The V call is TRBV19, the J call TRBJ2-1; 11 nucleotides agree with TRBD2. With V trimmed by 6 bases and J by 2 bases, 6 bases remained unmatched. The germline V gene has CDR1 LNHDA and CDR2 SQIVND (reference sequence). This CDR3 has 16 amino acids. The CDR3 sequence is CASRTSGTGAYNEQFF. The CDR3 nucleotides are TGTGCCAGTAGGACTAGCGGGACGGGCGCCTACAATGAGCAGTTCTTC.